The clone carrying this T cell receptor beta chain ranks as medium-sized. Antigen unknown. Busulfan-fludarabine conditioning, marrow transplant, and cyclophosphamide on days +3 and +4 were administered. The sample belongs to a study of T cells after posttransplantation cyclophosphamide. Study-wide results and limits: Blood and skin or GI T cell repertoires showed limited TRB overlap. Donor-recipient repertoire similarity was low at 1-2 months, rising over year one. After PTCy, TRB diversity resembled that of CNI/methotrexate controls.

CDR1 is SGHDT and CDR2 is YYEEEE in the germline V gene. This CDR3 is 13 amino acids long. Trimming shortened V by 0 bases and J by 9 bases, and 10 bases separated the two germline ends. Assay used: immunoSEQ multiplex PCR; TCRdb lists only in-frame clones, some missing. Recorded here are 2,000 to 3,000 clones, none singletons. This specimen was PBMCs, taken after an allogeneic stem cell transplant with post-transplant cyclophosphamide. The chain carries TRBV5-6 and TRBJ2-1; D gene uncertain. The receptor's source is a female patient aged 60 to 70 who received an allogeneic stem cell transplant from an unrelated donor, was CMV-positive, and had acute GVHD only. The graft donor may have contributed some T cells. The CDR3 DNA is TGTGCCAGCAGCTTGGTTTTTGTCGGTGAGCAGTTCTTC. Protein: CASSLVFVGEQFF. Based on the CDR3 plus reference TRBV5-6 and TRBJ2-1, the full variable domain is DAGVTQSPTHLIKTRGQQVTLRCSPKSGHDTVSWYQQALGQGPQFIFQYYEEEERQRGNFPDRFSGHQFPNYSSELNVNALLLGDSALYLCASSLVFVGEQFFGPGTRLTVL.